These 26 T cell receptor beta chains share one sample of origin, sequenced in a study of early T cells in non-severe SARS-CoV-2 infection. TCRdb reanalysed the 5' RACE reads using MiXCR and keeps one entry per CDR3 protein. The sample holds tens of thousands of distinct CDR3 sequences, approximately 6.7% seen once. The sample comprised whole blood. The source is an adult who was a healthcare worker with PCR-confirmed SARS-CoV-2 infection or an uninfected control (not recorded which).

In this sample, this clonotype turned up many times. V gene TRBV9 combines with J gene TRBJ2-5, with TRBD1 matching 7 bases. Germline values: CDR1 SGDLS, CDR2 YYNGEE. This CDR3 comprises 15 residues. V was pared by 0 bases and J by 2 bases, with 4 bases of the junction left unmatched. The CDR3 nucleotides read TGTGCCAGCAGCGTAGTGGGACAGATTCAAGAGACCCAGTACTTC. Encoded protein: CASSVVGQIQETQYF.

J is TRBJ1-2 and V is TRBV30; no clear D gene. Germline lookup yields CDR1 GTSNPN and CDR2 SVGIG (reference sequence). The V and J ends lost 0 bases and 4 bases respectively, with 9 bases between them. The CDR3 extends over 13 amino acids. The CDR3 is CAWSVANGYGYTF. The CDR3 DNA sequence: TGTGCCTGGAGTGTAGCCAACGGCTATGGCTACACCTTC.

This clonotype was detected ten times or more. CDR3 loop: CAWSSRVKDWEPNTEAFF. CDR3 nucleotides: TGTGCCTGGAGTTCGAGGGTTAAGGATTGGGAGCCAAACACTGAAGCTTTCTTT. The V and J genes are TRBV30 and TRBJ1-1; D is unresolved. This CDR3 contains 18 residues. The germline V gene has CDR1 GTSNPN and CDR2 SVGIG (reference sequence). Trimming left V 2 bases short and J 2 bases short, with 24 bases between.

In this sample, this clonotype turned up a few times. The chain carries TRBV6-5 and TRBJ1-2; D might be TRBD1 (6 bases). The V end lost 6 bases, the J end lost 4 bases, and 12 bases lay between the germline ends. Germline loops: CDR1 MNHEY, CDR2 SVGAGI. The CDR3 length is 13 residues. The CDR3: CASRAGQLYGYTF. The CDR3 nucleotides are TGTGCCAGCAGAGCAGGACAGCTCTATGGCTACACCTTC.

This clonotype has a count of ten or more. This rearrangement joins TRBV7-2 to TRBJ2-7; 8 bases match TRBD2. The length of the CDR3 is 17 residues. V lost 5 bases and J lost 3; bases outside the gene matches: 15. Per germline, CDR1 SGHTA and CDR2 FQGNSA. The CDR3 bases are TGTGCCAGCAGCCTAAAATCAACTAGCGGCGATATCTACGAGCAGTACTTC. As protein: CASSLKSTSGDIYEQYF. Full variable domain (missing parts from reference TRBV7-2 and TRBJ2-7): GAGVSQSPSNKVTEKGKDVELRCDPISGHTALYWYRQSLGQGLEFLIYFQGNSAPDKSGLPSDRFSAERTGGSVSTLTIQRTQQEDSAVYLCASSLKSTSGDIYEQYFGPGTRLTVT.

This clonotype has only a few counts. V usage is TRBV11-2 and J usage is TRBJ2-5, with 7 nucleotides matching TRBD2. J lost 2 bases, V lost 3 bases, and 0 bases had no gene match. The V gene's germline CDR1 is SGHAT and CDR2 FQNNGV. The CDR3 sequence is 13 residues long. CDR3 sequence: CASSLGLQETQYF. The CDR3 DNA reads as TGTGCCAGCAGCTTGGGACTACAAGAGACCCAGTACTTC.

The chain links TRBV7-6 to TRBJ1-6; maybe TRBD1 (5 bases). Trimming took 1 base from V and 7 from J, leaving 8 bases between them. This CDR3 comprises 14 residues. From germline, CDR1 is SGHVS and CDR2 FNYEAQ. The DNA for the CDR3 is TGTGCCAGCAGCTTAGATTCAGGGAATTCACCCCTCCACTTT. As protein: CASSLDSGNSPLHF.

This sequence joins TRBV10-3 and TRBJ2-7; D may match TRBD1 or TRBD2 (5 bases each). The germline V gene encodes CDR1 ENHRY and CDR2 SYGVKD. This CDR3 is 15 amino acids long. The V end was cut by 2 bases, the J end by 4 bases, with 15 bases between. The CDR3 coding sequence is TGTGCCATCAGTGAGGGAGGAACAGGAGGTTACGAGCAGTACTTC. It translates to CAISEGGTGGYEQYF.

This clonotype was detected ten times or more. J is TRBJ2-7 and V is TRBV6-2 or TRBV6-3; D perhaps matches TRBD1 (5 bases). Germline CDR1 MNHEY, CDR2 SVGEGT. With 5 bases removed from V and 5 bases from J, the gap between germline ends came to 10 bases. This CDR3 is 12 amino acids long. CDR3 DNA sequence: TGTGCCAGCAGTCAGGGCGGCAACGAGCAGTACTTC. Protein: CASSQGGNEQYF.

In this sample, this clonotype is medium-sized (0.01 to 0.1%). The chain has TRBV6-2 or TRBV6-3 and TRBJ2-1, with D maybe TRBD2 (5 bases). The CDR3 loop spans 16 amino acids. Germline V CDR1 and CDR2: MNHEY, SVGEGT. V lost 0 bases and J 1 base, leaving 10 bases between the germline ends. CDR3 nucleotide sequence: TGTGCCAGCAGTTACTCGGACCCGGGATCCTACAATGAGCAGTTCTTC. Translation gives CASSYSDPGSYNEQFF.

This clonotype was picked up many times. This chain connects TRBV6-1 to TRBJ2-1; D is perhaps TRBD1 or TRBD2 (5 bases each). V gave up 6 bases and J gave up 4 bases, with 19 bases separating them. The CDR3 sequence is 16 residues long. Germline V CDR1 and CDR2: MNHNS, SASEGT. The CDR3 here is CASSLRGEKPYNEQFF. The CDR3, as DNA: TGTGCCAGCAGCCTAAGAGGGGAAAAACCATACAATGAGCAGTTCTTC.

This clonotype was seen a few times. The chain employs TRBV5-5 and TRBJ1-1; D is possibly TRBD1 (5 bases). V lost 4 bases, J lost 1 base, and 14 bases lay in between. CDR3 size: 15 residues. Germline assignment: CDR1 SGHKS and CDR2 YYEKEE (reference sequence). The CDR3 DNA sequence: TGTGCCAGCAGCCCCTGGGGCAGTACGAACACTGAAGCTTTCTTT. Protein product: CASSPWGSTNTEAFF.

This clonotype appeared many times. The chain links TRBV6-5 to TRBJ2-3; the D is unclear. Trimming took 7 bases from V and 2 from J, leaving 13 bases between them. This CDR3 is 14 amino acids long. Germline V gene lookup returns CDR1 MNHEY and CDR2 SVGAGI. The DNA of the CDR3 is TGTGCCAGCACGCGAAGTACCTCCACAGATACGCAGTATTTT. It codes for CASTRSTSTDTQYF.

This clonotype was seen repeatedly, ten times or more. This chain joins TRBV20-1 and TRBJ1-1, with D tentatively TRBD1 (5 bases). The CDR3 spans 11 residues. Trimming took off 5 bases at V and 7 bases at J, with 11 bases between the two ends. Germline CDR1 DFQATT, CDR2 SNEGSKA (reference sequence). In nucleotides, the CDR3 is TGCAGTGCTGGCCAGGGCCTTGAAGCTTTCTTT. Its translation is CSAGQGLEAFF.

This clonotype was counted ten times or more. The chain carries TRBV7-2 and TRBJ1-1, with no clear D. Deletions cut 3 bases from V and 0 bases from J, with 8 bases between. Germline loops: CDR1 SGHTA, CDR2 FQGNSA. The CDR3 length is 14 residues. CDR3 protein: CASSLQIMNTEAFF. The CDR3 DNA reads as TGTGCCAGCAGCTTGCAGATCATGAACACTGAAGCTTTCTTT.

This clonotype has a handful of counts. The chain recombines TRBV29-1 with TRBJ1-2; TRBD1 matches at 7 bases. Trimming cost V 5 bases and J 0 bases; bases outside gene matches: 9. Germline V gene data show CDR1 as SQVTM and CDR2 as ANQGSEA. This CDR3 has 15 amino acids. The CDR3 sequence: CSVRPTGAANYGYTF. The CDR3 nucleotides read TGCAGCGTTAGACCTACAGGGGCAGCTAACTATGGCTACACCTTC. The variable domain in full, with the rest retrieved from reference TRBV29-1 and TRBJ1-2, is SAVISQKPSRDICQRGTSLTIQCQVDSQVTMMFWYRQQPGQSLTLIATANQGSEATYESGFVIDKFPISRPNLTFSTLTVSNMSPEDSSIYLCSVRPTGAANYGYTFGSGTRLTVV.

The V call is TRBV25-1, the J call TRBJ2-7, with 8 bases that match TRBD1. V lost 1 base, J lost 3 bases, and 8 bases stayed unmatched. There are 16 residues in the CDR3. Germline lookup yields CDR1 MGHDK and CDR2 SYGVNS. Here the CDR3 DNA reads TGTGCCAGCAGTGAATTTAGAGGACAGGGTAACTACGAGCAGTACTTC. Amino acids: CASSEFRGQGNYEQYF.

The chain is built from TRBV5-1 and TRBJ2-7, with 7 nucleotides matching TRBD2. Germline CDR1 reads SGHRS; CDR2 reads YFSETQ. This CDR3 is built from 17 residues. The V and J ends lost 4 bases and 2 bases, in that order; junction bases with no gene match: 15. The CDR3 DNA is TGCGCCAGCAGCGGTGGGATAGCGGGTCTCGAACCCTACGAGCAGTACTTC. Its protein is CASSGGIAGLEPYEQYF.

This clonotype was recorded many times. The chain is built from TRBV6-6 and TRBJ1-2; TRBD1 matches at 8 bases. J gave up 8 bases and V 7 bases, and 9 bases lay outside the gene matches. Germline CDR1 is MNHNY and CDR2 is SVGAGI (reference sequence). CDR3 size: 13 residues. CDR3 region: CASTPQGAGGYTF. The CDR3 DNA reads as TGTGCCAGCACTCCGCAGGGGGCGGGCGGCTACACCTTC.

There are many counts of this clonotype. The rearrangement joins TRBV19 to TRBJ2-3, with D possibly called TRBD1 or TRBD2 (6 bases each). The germline V and J ends were trimmed by 3 bases and 1 base, with 14 bases remaining between them. Germline V CDR1 and CDR2: LNHDA, SQIVND (reference sequence). This CDR3 has 16 residues. The CDR3 loop is CASSIRGGRRTDTQYF. CDR3 sequence (DNA): TGTGCCAGTAGTATTCGAGGGGGGCGACGCACAGATACGCAGTATTTT.

At least ten counts were recorded for this clonotype. The J gene is TRBJ2-1, the V gene TRBV20-1, with a tentative D call TRBD2 (7 bases). The CDR3 contains 18 residues. With 6 bases removed from V and 0 bases from J, the gap between germline ends came to 24 bases. Germline V gene lookup returns CDR1 DFQATT and CDR2 SNEGSKA (reference sequence). The CDR3 sequence is CSALEGVAGAFSYNEQFF. Written as DNA, the CDR3 is TGCAGTGCCTTGGAGGGAGTTGCGGGGGCGTTCTCCTACAATGAGCAGTTCTTC.

This clonotype occurred many times. The chain is built from TRBV6-5 and TRBJ2-7; 7 bases fit TRBD1. From germline, CDR1 is MNHEY and CDR2 SVGAGI. CDR3 length: 16 amino acids. The J segment lost 3 bases and the V segment lost 2 bases, leaving 10 bases of the junction unmatched. CDR3 protein: CASSYSRTGRGYEQYF. CDR3 coding DNA: TGTGCCAGCAGTTACAGCCGGACAGGACGGGGCTACGAGCAGTACTTC.

The chain joins TRBV7-2 to TRBJ2-7, with D possibly TRBD2 on 6 matching bases. The CDR3 runs 13 residues. The V end lost 2 bases, the J end lost 7 bases, and 12 bases lay between the germline ends. Germline values: CDR1 SGHTA, CDR2 FQGNSA. The CDR3 region has the DNA TGTGCCAGCAGCTTATCACTAGCTGGTGAGCAGTACTTC. Amino acids: CASSLSLAGEQYF.

In its sample, this clonotype was seen many times. The DNA for the CDR3 is TGTGCCAGCAGCGCAGGGCCACTCACAGATACGCAGTATTTT. This sequence encodes CASSAGPLTDTQYF. The V and J genes are TRBV7-9 and TRBJ2-3; perhaps TRBD1 as D (5 bases). CDR1 is SEHNR and CDR2 is FQNEAQ in the germline V gene (reference sequence). V was cut by 5 bases and J by 2 bases, with 11 bases left in between. This CDR3 contains 14 residues.

This clonotype was seen many times. The CDR3 protein is CASSQGVREGILYEQYF. CDR3 nucleotide sequence: TGTGCCAGCAGCCAAGGAGTCAGGGAGGGCATCCTTTACGAGCAGTACTTC. The chain joins TRBV14 to TRBJ2-7, with 7 bases matching TRBD2. The CDR3 consists of 17 residues. The germline CDR1 and CDR2 sequences are SGHDN and FVKESK. The ends lost 1 base at V and 4 bases at J; junction bases unmatched: 13.

This clonotype was recorded a few times. The V call is TRBV9, the J call TRBJ1-1; no firm D call. The V gene lost 0 bases and the J gene lost 8 bases, with 14 bases spanning the gap. CDR3 length: 14 residues. Germline assignment: CDR1 SGDLS and CDR2 YYNGEE. The DNA for the CDR3 is TGTGCCAGCAGCGTAGATCTGGCGCCGGGGGAAGCTTTCTTT. It yields the protein CASSVDLAPGEAFF.